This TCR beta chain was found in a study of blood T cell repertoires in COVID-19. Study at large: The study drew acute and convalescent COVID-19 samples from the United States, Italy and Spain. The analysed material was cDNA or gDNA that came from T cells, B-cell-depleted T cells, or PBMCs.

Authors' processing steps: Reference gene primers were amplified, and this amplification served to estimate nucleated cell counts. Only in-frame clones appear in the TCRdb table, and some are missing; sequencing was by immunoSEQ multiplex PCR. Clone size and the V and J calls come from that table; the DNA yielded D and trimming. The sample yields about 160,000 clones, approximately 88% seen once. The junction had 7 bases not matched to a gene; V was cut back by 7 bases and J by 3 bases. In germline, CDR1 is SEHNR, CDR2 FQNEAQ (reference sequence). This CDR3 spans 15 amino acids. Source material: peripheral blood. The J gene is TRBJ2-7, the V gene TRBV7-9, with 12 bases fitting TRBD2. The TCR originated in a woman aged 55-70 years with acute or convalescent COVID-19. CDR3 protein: CASTKTSGGYYEQYF. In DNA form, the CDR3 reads TGTGCCAGCACCAAGACTAGCGGGGGCTACTACGAGCAGTACTTC.